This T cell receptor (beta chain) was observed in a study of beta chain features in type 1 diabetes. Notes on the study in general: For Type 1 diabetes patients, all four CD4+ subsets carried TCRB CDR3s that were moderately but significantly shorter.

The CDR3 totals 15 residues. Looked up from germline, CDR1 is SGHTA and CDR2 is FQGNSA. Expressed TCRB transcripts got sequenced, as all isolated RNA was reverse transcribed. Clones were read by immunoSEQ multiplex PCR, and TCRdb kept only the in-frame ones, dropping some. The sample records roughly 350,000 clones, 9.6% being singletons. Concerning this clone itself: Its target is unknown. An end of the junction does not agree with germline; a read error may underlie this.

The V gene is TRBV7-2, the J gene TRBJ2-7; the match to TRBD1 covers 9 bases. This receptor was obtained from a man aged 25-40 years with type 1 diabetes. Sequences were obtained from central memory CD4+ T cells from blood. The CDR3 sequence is CASSQVGQGPSEQYF. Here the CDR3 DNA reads TGCGCCAGCAGCCAAGTGGGACAGGGTCCCAGCGAGCAGTACTTC.